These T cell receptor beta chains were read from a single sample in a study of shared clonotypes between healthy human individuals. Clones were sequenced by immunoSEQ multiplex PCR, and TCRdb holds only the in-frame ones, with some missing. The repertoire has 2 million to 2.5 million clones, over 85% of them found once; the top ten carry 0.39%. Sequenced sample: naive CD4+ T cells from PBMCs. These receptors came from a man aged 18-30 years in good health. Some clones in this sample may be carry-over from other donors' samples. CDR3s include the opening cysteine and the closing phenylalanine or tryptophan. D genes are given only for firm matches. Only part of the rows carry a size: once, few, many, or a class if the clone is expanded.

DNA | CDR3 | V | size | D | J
TGTGCCAGCTCACCCGACAGGGGAACTAATGAAAAACTGTTTTTT | CASSPDRGTNEKLFF | TRBV18 | NA | TRBD1 | TRBJ1-4
TGTGCCAGCAGTTTATCCTACAATCTTGCTGAAGCTTTCTTT | CASSLSYNLAEAFF | TRBV28 | once | NA | TRBJ1-1
TGTGCCATCAGTACCTATGGGGGCATGGCCTTTAACTATGGCTACACCTTC | CAISTYGGMAFNYGYTF | TRBV10-3 | NA | NA | TRBJ1-2
TGCGCCAGCAGCTTGGTCCCAACCTACGAGCAGTACTTC | CASSLVPTYEQYF | TRBV5-1 | NA | NA | TRBJ2-7
TGCAGCGTCAGAACGGGCTTCCACGTCACCGGGGAGCTGTTTTTT | CSVRTGFHVTGELFF | TRBV29-1 | NA | NA | TRBJ2-2
TGTGCCAGCAGCTTGGTGGGCACCGGGGAGCTGTTTTTT | CASSLVGTGELFF | TRBV5-5 | NA | NA | TRBJ2-2
TGCGCCAGCCGACAGGGATCTAGCACAGATACGCAGTATTTT | CASRQGSSTDTQYF | TRBV5-1 | NA | TRBD1 | TRBJ2-3
TGTGCCAGCAGCGTAGTGAATGGGCTAAGCAAAGAGACCCAGTACTTC | CASSVVNGLSKETQYF | TRBV9 | NA | NA | TRBJ2-5
TGTGCCAGCAGCTTAGGGGGACAACAGGGGTGGGCTTTCTTT | CASSLGGQQGWAFF | TRBV7-2 | NA | TRBD1 | TRBJ1-1
TGTGCCAGCAGCTTAATGCAGGGAGCTGAAGCTTTCTTT | CASSLMQGAEAFF | TRBV11-2 | NA | NA | TRBJ1-1
TGTGCCAGCAGGCCTTTAGTACGGGGGCCGGGCGAGCAGTACTTC | CASRPLVRGPGEQYF | TRBV6-1 | NA | NA | TRBJ2-7
TGTGCCAGCAGCCCCCCAAGGAGGGGCACCGGGGAGCTGTTTTTT | CASSPPRRGTGELFF | TRBV9 | NA | NA | TRBJ2-2
TGCGCCAGCAGCCCACTCCTGGGAGGGGGCACAGATACGCAGTATTTT | CASSPLLGGGTDTQYF | TRBV4-1 | NA | TRBD2 | TRBJ2-3
TGCAGCGTGGGACAGGGCCTGTGGCAGTACTTC | CSVGQGLWQYF | TRBV29-1 | NA | TRBD1 | TRBJ2-7
TGTGCCAGCAGCTTGGTAGCGGTTCCCTACGAGCAGTACTTC | CASSLVAVPYEQYF | TRBV5-5 | NA | NA | TRBJ2-7
TGCGCCAGCAGCTTGATTGGATGGAATCAAGAGACCCAGTACTTC | CASSLIGWNQETQYF | TRBV5-1 | NA | NA | TRBJ2-5
TGTGCCAGCAGCTTAGGACAGGATCCCTACGAGCAGTACTTC | CASSLGQDPYEQYF | TRBV7-2 | NA | NA | TRBJ2-7
TGTGCCAGCAGCCAAGGGGCCGGGACAGGGTGGCATGAGCAGTTCTTC | CASSQGAGTGWHEQFF | TRBV14 | NA | TRBD1 | TRBJ2-1
TGTGCCAGCAGTTACAGTGAAGCTTTCTTT | CASSYSEAFF | TRBV6-5 | NA | NA | TRBJ1-1
TGCGCCAGCAGCCCTAACCCCGGGGGGTTGGATCAGCCCCAGCATTTT | CASSPNPGGLDQPQHF | TRBV5-1 | NA | NA | TRBJ1-5
TGCGCCAGCAGCCAAGTCGTCGCTGCCTACGAGCAGTACTTC | CASSQVVAAYEQYF | TRBV4-3 | NA | NA | TRBJ2-7
TGTGCCAGCAGCCCTACCGGGACTTATGGCGATACGCAGTATTTT | CASSPTGTYGDTQYF | TRBV11-2 | NA | NA | TRBJ2-3
TGTGCCAGCAGCCAGCGTTCTAGCGCTAAGACCCAGTACTTC | CASSQRSSAKTQYF | TRBV28 | once | NA | TRBJ2-5
TGTGCCAGCAGTTCTGCGGGGGGCCTGGGCACTGAAGCTTTCTTT | CASSSAGGLGTEAFF | TRBV28 | NA | NA | TRBJ1-1
TGCGCCAGCAGCTTGGACCCGAACACTGAAGCTTTCTTT | CASSLDPNTEAFF | TRBV5-1 | few | NA | TRBJ1-1
TGTGCCAGCAGCTTAGAAGGCAGCGTCCCAGGGGAGACCCAGTACTTC | CASSLEGSVPGETQYF | TRBV11-3 | NA | NA | TRBJ2-5
TGCGCCAGCAGCTTGATGGACCGCTCCGAAAAACTGTTTTTT | CASSLMDRSEKLFF | TRBV5-1 | once | NA | TRBJ1-4
TGTGCCAGCAGTTTGAGTAGCGGGAGCAATGAGCAGTTCTTC | CASSLSSGSNEQFF | TRBV27 | NA | TRBD2 | TRBJ2-1
TGTGCCAGCAGTGTACCAGATACGCAGTATTTT | CASSVPDTQYF | TRBV2 | NA | NA | TRBJ2-3
TGCGCCAGCAGCTTGGGTCCAGATCAGCCCCAGCATTTT | CASSLGPDQPQHF | TRBV5-1 | NA | NA | TRBJ1-5
TGTGCCAGCAGCGTAGAACGGACGTTATTATATGGCTACACCTTC | CASSVERTLLYGYTF | TRBV9 | NA | NA | TRBJ1-2
TGCGCCAGCAGCGAGACAGGGGTTAATCAGCCCCAGCATTTT | CASSETGVNQPQHF | TRBV5-1 | NA | TRBD1 | TRBJ1-5
TGTGCCAGCTCACCTGGGGGACTGGCCTACGAGCAGTACTTC | CASSPGGLAYEQYF | TRBV18 | NA | NA | TRBJ2-7
TGCAGCGCCCCACTGGGAGAGGACACAGATACGCAGTATTTT | CSAPLGEDTDTQYF | TRBV29-1 | NA | NA | TRBJ2-3
TGCGCCAGCAGCCAAGATGGGACAGGGCTTGAAAAACTGTTTTTT | CASSQDGTGLEKLFF | TRBV4-1 | NA | TRBD1 | TRBJ1-4
TGTGCCAGCAGTGACTCTCGGGAGTGGTCCTTGCAGTATTTT | CASSDSREWSLQYF | TRBV2 | NA | NA | TRBJ2-3
TGTGCCAGCAGCGTACGACTTCAGGACAGCCGCAATCAGCCCCAGCATTTT | CASSVRLQDSRNQPQHF | TRBV9 | NA | NA | TRBJ1-5
TGTGCCAGCAGCTTCCCCCAAGGGAATGGCTACACCTTC | CASSFPQGNGYTF | TRBV13 | NA | NA | TRBJ1-2
TGTGCCAGCCGAAGGTTTGGACAGGGGGGTGAAAAACTGTTTTTT | CASRRFGQGGEKLFF | TRBV6-1 | NA | TRBD1 | TRBJ1-4
TGTGCCTCCTCGATCCGGGACAGGGGGAATTCACCCCTCCACTTT | CASSIRDRGNSPLHF | TRBV10-3 | NA | TRBD1 | TRBJ1-6
TGTGCCAGCAGCTTACCGACAGGGGGGCACGAGCAGTACTTC | CASSLPTGGHEQYF | TRBV7-9 | NA | TRBD1 | TRBJ2-7
TGTGCCAGTAGTATTAGATTAGATCAGCCCCAGCATTTT | CASSIRLDQPQHF | TRBV19 | NA | NA | TRBJ1-5
TGTGCCAGCACTTACCAAGAGTCCAACTATGGCTACACCTTC | CASTYQESNYGYTF | TRBV5-5 | few | NA | TRBJ1-2
TGTGCCACCAGCAGAGATCGAGGGGAGGGAGGCCTATTTGAGCAGTACTTC | CATSRDRGEGGLFEQYF | TRBV15 | once | TRBD2 | TRBJ2-7
TGTGCCACCAGCAGAGAAGCCGGCACCTACGAGCAGTACTTC | CATSREAGTYEQYF | TRBV15 | NA | NA | TRBJ2-7
TGTGCCAGCAGCTTAGAGGGGGCCTTTCTCGACTCCTTCCGAGCCGGGGAGCTGTTTTTT | CASSLEGAFLDSFRAGELFF | TRBV11-3 | NA | NA | TRBJ2-2
TGTGCCAGCAGTTTCCTCCAGGGGACAGATAATCAGCCCCAGCATTTT | CASSFLQGTDNQPQHF | TRBV28 | NA | TRBD1 | TRBJ1-5
TGCGCCAGCAGCTTGGACCCATGGGGGGTAGCGGGAGGAAATGAGCAGTTCTTC | CASSLDPWGVAGGNEQFF | TRBV5-1 | once | TRBD2 | TRBJ2-1
TGCGCCAGCAGCTTCAGCGTGAGCTCCTACAATGAGCAGTTCTTC | CASSFSVSSYNEQFF | TRBV5-1 | NA | NA | TRBJ2-1
TGTGCCAGCAGCGTTGCCGGCGGGAGAGCCTACAATGAGCAGTTCTTC | CASSVAGGRAYNEQFF | TRBV9 | NA | TRBD2 | TRBJ2-1
TGCGCCAGCAGGCCGACAGGGGTTAGCTCTGGAAACACCATATATTTT | CASRPTGVSSGNTIYF | TRBV5-1 | NA | TRBD1 | TRBJ1-3
TGTGCCAGCAGTGACGGGGGACTAGCGGGAGAGCGGCAGTTCTTC | CASSDGGLAGERQFF | TRBV6-1 | NA | TRBD2 | TRBJ2-1